Presented here are 15 T cell receptor beta chains from one specimen sequenced in a study of T cell changes during pregnancy in multiple sclerosis. TCRdb keeps only in-frame clones here, not all; method: immunoSEQ multiplex PCR. Of fewer than 55,000 clones listed, approximately 90% are singletons. The material sequenced was CD8+ T cells from peripheral blood mononuclear cells, taken after pregnancy. The receptors here all came from a female donor in good health, enrolled as a control in a pregnancy study.

To note about this clone: Other DNA sequences within the sample encode an identical CDR3. The chain recombines TRBV4-3 with TRBJ1-1, with a weak D call TRBD1 (5 bases). This CDR3 region has 15 residues. Trimming shortened V by 0 bases and J by 1 base, and 9 bases separated the two germline ends. CDR1 is LGHNA, CDR2 YSLEER, per germline. For the CDR3, the DNA is TGCGCCAGCAGCCAAGATCGTACAGGGAACACTGAAGCTTTCTTT. Translation: CASSQDRTGNTEAFF.

This chain uses TRBV2 with TRBJ1-5; 8 bases are a match to TRBD1. Looked up from germline, CDR1 is SNHLY and CDR2 is FYNNEI. The CDR3 is 12 amino acids. Trimming cost V 8 bases and J 4 bases; bases outside gene matches: 1. The CDR3 reads CASRDRNQPQHF. The CDR3 DNA sequence: TGTGCCAGCCGGGACAGGAATCAGCCCCAGCATTTT.

This chain uses TRBV7-9 with TRBJ1-4; 8 positions match TRBD1. CDR3 length: 16 residues. Germline values: CDR1 SEHNR, CDR2 FQNEAQ (reference sequence). J lost 5 bases, V lost 0 bases, and 5 bases had no gene match. CDR3 DNA sequence: TGTGCCAGCAGCTTAGCACAGGGGGTCGGGAATGAAAAACTGTTTTTT. Amino acids: CASSLAQGVGNEKLFF.

This clone appeared once. The chain carries TRBV5-6 and TRBJ2-1, with 7 bases matching TRBD1. V lost 0 bases to trimming and J lost 5 bases; unmatched junction nucleotides: 2. CDR3 length equals 14 residues. In germline, CDR1 is SGHDT, CDR2 YYEEEE. The CDR3 sequence: CASSLEGQHNEQFF. For the CDR3, the DNA is TGTGCCAGCAGCTTGGAGGGACAGCACAATGAGCAGTTCTTC.

This chain uses TRBV2 with TRBJ1-3; D remains unclear. Germline-derived CDR1 and CDR2 are SNHLY and FYNNEI. Trimming took 10 bases from V and 8 from J, leaving 21 bases between them. The CDR3 totals 14 residues. DNA for the CDR3: TGTGCCACTCCGTCCTCCCCCAACCCAGACACCATATATTTT. Its translation is CATPSSPNPDTIYF.

The genes are TRBV4-2 and TRBJ2-1; 15 bases are shared with TRBD2. This CDR3 has 16 amino acids. The trim removed 4 bases at V and 4 bases at J, leaving 2 bases unmatched. CDR1 is LGHNA and CDR2 is YNFKEQ in the germline V gene. CDR3 nucleotides: TGTGCCAGCAGCCCGGGGACTAGCGGGGGGTACAATGAGCAGTTCTTC. Its translation: CASSPGTSGGYNEQFF.

The chain combines TRBV5-1 with TRBJ2-2, with 10 nucleotides matching TRBD2. CDR1 is SGHRS, CDR2 YFSETQ, per germline. This CDR3 contains 17 residues. With V trimmed by 4 bases and J by 5 bases, 11 bases remained unmatched. The CDR3 region has the DNA TGCGCCAGCAGCCCGACCCCCACTAGCGGGGCTACCGGGGAGCTGTTTTTT. This translates into CASSPTPTSGATGELFF.

The chain recombines TRBV12-5 with TRBJ1-1; 7 bases are shared with TRBD1. Per germline, CDR1 LGHNT and CDR2 FRNRAP. With V trimmed by 7 bases and J by 2 bases, 7 bases remained unmatched. The CDR3 loop spans 14 amino acids. For the CDR3, the DNA is TGTGCTAGTGCCACGACAGGGATAAACACTGAAGCTTTCTTT. Translated, it gives CASATTGINTEAFF.

The V and J genes are TRBV27 and TRBJ2-7, with D unclear. The CDR3 is made up of 13 amino acids. V was clipped by 4 bases and J by 4 bases, with 11 bases between them. The germline V gene encodes CDR1 MNHEY and CDR2 SMNVEV (reference sequence). This CDR3 reads CASSSGQIYEQYF. The CDR3 nucleotides are TGTGCCAGCAGTTCTGGGCAGATATACGAGCAGTACTTC.

CDR3 coding DNA: TGTGCCAGCAGCTTAGGTCAATGGGGAGACACTGAAGCTTTCTTT. Translation: CASSLGQWGDTEAFF. The chain recombines TRBV13 with TRBJ1-1; D remains ambiguous. The CDR3 has 15 residues. CDR1 is PRHDT and CDR2 is FYEKMQ in the germline V gene (reference sequence). V was trimmed by 0 bases and J by 3 bases, leaving 11 bases between them.

The V and J genes are TRBV15 and TRBJ1-4; 7 bases map to TRBD1. The V and J ends lost 2 bases and 8 bases, in that order; junction bases with no gene match: 8. The CDR3 loop spans 15 amino acids. Germline CDR1 and CDR2: LNHNV and YYDKDF (reference sequence). The CDR3 sequence is CATSRQRQGEEKLFF. The CDR3 region has the DNA TGTGCCACCAGCAGACAGAGACAGGGAGAGGAAAAACTGTTTTTT.

The chain uses TRBV4-2 and TRBJ2-7, with D possibly TRBD1 on 5 matching bases. The ends were cut back, 5 bases at V and 10 bases at J, with 15 bases in the middle. Germline CDR1 is LGHNA and CDR2 is YNFKEQ. The CDR3 has 12 residues. CDR3 region: CASSADGDSQYF. CDR3 in DNA: TGTGCCAGCAGCGCAGACGGCGACAGTCAGTACTTC.

The chain couples TRBV6-5 to TRBJ2-7; D possibly corresponds to TRBD2 (5 bases). Germline V lookup: CDR1 MNHEY, CDR2 SVGAGI. Trimming cost V 0 bases and J 1 base, with 7 bases left between them. The CDR3 contains 14 residues. CDR3 sequence reads: CASSYSPGSYEQYF. CDR3 DNA sequence: TGTGCCAGCAGTTACTCGCCGGGATCCTACGAGCAGTACTTC.

The CDR3 loop reads CASSIRRDIWSDGYTF. The CDR3 DNA reads as TGTGCCAGTAGTATTCGAAGGGACATATGGAGCGATGGCTACACCTTC. The V and J genes are TRBV19 and TRBJ1-2, with D perhaps matching TRBD1 (6 bases). The germline V gene encodes CDR1 LNHDA and CDR2 SQIVND (reference sequence). CDR3 length: 16 amino acids. V lost 3 bases, J lost 6 bases, and 20 bases lay in between.

The chain carries TRBV2 and TRBJ2-5, with D maybe TRBD1 (6 bases). Germline V gene lookup returns CDR1 SNHLY and CDR2 FYNNEI. Trimming stripped 4 bases from V and 5 bases from J, with 14 bases between. This CDR3 spans 14 amino acids. The CDR3 DNA reads as TGTGCCAGCAGTGGCTACAGGGTACACGAGACCCAGTACTTC. It yields the protein CASSGYRVHETQYF.